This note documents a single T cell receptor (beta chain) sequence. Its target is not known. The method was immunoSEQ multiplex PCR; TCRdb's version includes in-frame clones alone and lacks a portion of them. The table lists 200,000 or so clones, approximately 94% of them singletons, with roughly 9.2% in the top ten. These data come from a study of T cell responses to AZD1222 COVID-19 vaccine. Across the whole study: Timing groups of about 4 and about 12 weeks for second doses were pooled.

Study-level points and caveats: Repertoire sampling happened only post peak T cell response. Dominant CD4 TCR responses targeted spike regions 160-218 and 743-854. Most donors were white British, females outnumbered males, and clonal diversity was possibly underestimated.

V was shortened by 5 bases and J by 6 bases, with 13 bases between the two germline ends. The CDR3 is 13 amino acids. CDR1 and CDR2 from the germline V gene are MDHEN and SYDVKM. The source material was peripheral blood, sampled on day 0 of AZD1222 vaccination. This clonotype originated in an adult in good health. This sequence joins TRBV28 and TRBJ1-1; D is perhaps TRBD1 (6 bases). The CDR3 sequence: CASSIQGMAEAFF. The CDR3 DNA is TGTGCCAGCAGTATACAGGGTATGGCTGAAGCTTTCTTT.